This paragraph reports one T cell receptor beta chain. Its target is unknown. The assay was immunoSEQ multiplex PCR, and TCRdb's table has in-frame clones only and misses some. This sample has around 1.1 million clones; around 82% occur once, and the top ten carry 0.5% to 0.65%. This specimen belongs to a study of shared clonotypes between healthy human individuals. Study-wide context: CD8 memory received one plate per donor, CD8 naive two, CD4 memory three and CD4 naive three.

Notes on the study in general: Sequencing of the sorted subsets was shown by rarefaction to be incomplete despite large depth. In contrast to clonotypes shared by all four donors, non-shared clonotypes had lower generation probabilities.

Germline CDR1 reads MDHEN; CDR2 reads SYDVKM. With 8 bases removed from V and 7 bases from J, the gap between germline ends came to 14 bases. The CDR3 is 12 amino acids. This chain links TRBV28 with TRBJ1-1; D unclear. The sample consisted of memory CD4+ T cells from PBMCs. Subset in this sample: CD45RA-negative fraction. This TCR was sampled from a man aged 18 to 30 in good health. Some clones in this sample may be carry-over from other donors' samples. Here the CDR3 reads CASARTAGEAFF. CDR3 sequence (DNA): TGTGCCAGCGCCCGAACGGCAGGTGAAGCTTTCTTT.